One sample yielded the 16 T cell receptor beta chains listed below, sequenced in a study of blood T cell repertoires in COVID-19. Data came from immunoSEQ multiplex PCR; TCRdb stores just in-frame clones and leaves some out. This sample has fewer than 70,000 clones; about 85% occur once, and the top ten carry 2.5% to 3%. Sequencing was performed on peripheral blood. These receptors came from an elderly man with acute or convalescent COVID-19.

The chain recombines TRBV5-1 with TRBJ2-5; TRBD1 might be the D (5 bases). Germline CDR1 and CDR2: SGHRS and YFSETQ. The CDR3 has 16 residues. V dropped 0 bases and J dropped 2 bases, with 14 bases sitting between them. The CDR3 loop reads CASSLGGAATQETQYF. The CDR3 DNA reads as TGCGCCAGCAGCTTGGGTGGGGCGGCCACGCAAGAGACCCAGTACTTC.

The chain combines TRBV4-1 with TRBJ1-2; no clear D gene. This CDR3 has 12 amino acids. V shed 6 bases and J shed 1 base, with 6 bases lying between them. Germline assignment: CDR1 MGHRA and CDR2 YSYEKL. The CDR3 protein is CASREFNYGYTF. The CDR3 DNA sequence: TGCGCCAGCAGAGAGTTTAACTATGGCTACACCTTC.

The chain is built from TRBV10-1 and TRBJ2-5, with D tentatively TRBD1 (6 bases). V lost 0 bases to trimming and J lost 0 bases, with 8 bases between them. From germline, CDR1 is WNHNN and CDR2 SYGVQD (reference sequence). This CDR3 spans 15 amino acids. Here the CDR3 DNA reads TGCGCCAGCAGTGAGTCGAGGACAGACCAAGAGACCCAGTACTTC. It encodes CASSESRTDQETQYF.

The chain recombines TRBV6-6 with TRBJ2-3; D unclear. The length of the CDR3 is 14 residues. Trimming removed 6 bases at V and 4 bases at J, with 14 bases between. Looked up from germline, CDR1 is MNHNY and CDR2 is SVGAGI (reference sequence). The CDR3 DNA follows: TGTGCCAGCAGATCCGACTTACGGGCAGATACGCAGTATTTT. It encodes CASRSDLRADTQYF.

The CDR3 DNA follows: TGTGCCAGCAGCGTAGCCGCAGGGCACTATGGCTACACCTTC. This sequence encodes CASSVAAGHYGYTF. This chain joins TRBV9 and TRBJ1-2; a weak D match, TRBD1 (5 bases). Germline assignment: CDR1 SGDLS and CDR2 YYNGEE. The CDR3 has 14 residues. Trimming shortened V by 0 bases and J by 3 bases, and 9 bases separated the two germline ends.

This chain links TRBV11-2 with TRBJ1-6; D is uncertain. In germline, CDR1 is SGHAT, CDR2 FQNNGV. The CDR3 runs 13 residues. Trimming shortened V by 2 bases and J by 7 bases, and 6 bases separated the two germline ends. CDR3 residues: CASSLSVNSPLHF. DNA for the CDR3: TGTGCCAGCAGCTTATCGGTGAATTCACCCCTCCACTTT.

The chain recombines TRBV5-1 with TRBJ1-6, with TRBD1 identical over 10 bases. Trimming took 3 bases from V and 14 from J; bases not matched to a gene: 11. Germline V gene data show CDR1 as SGHRS and CDR2 as YFSETQ. The CDR3 runs to 15 residues. The CDR3 loop reads CASSSTGQGLGTLHF. The CDR3 DNA reads as TGCGCCAGCAGCTCGACGGGACAGGGGCTTGGCACCCTCCACTTT.

The rearrangement uses TRBV7-6 and TRBJ2-1; 8 bases line up with TRBD1. Germline CDR1 reads SGHVS; CDR2 reads FNYEAQ. V shed 4 bases, J shed 2 bases, and the junction held 4 bases outside the gene matches. This CDR3 has 15 residues. In DNA, the CDR3 is TGTGCCAGCAGCTACCGGACAGGGCCCTACAATGAGCAGTTCTTC. Its translation is CASSYRTGPYNEQFF.

The chain employs TRBV14 and TRBJ2-1; 7 nucleotides match TRBD2. Unmatched junction bases numbered 14, after V lost 2 bases and J lost 4 bases. The CDR3 runs 18 residues. Germline V gene lookup returns CDR1 SGHDN and CDR2 FVKESK. The CDR3 protein is CASSQLFSGPLGYNEQFF. The CDR3 DNA sequence: TGTGCCAGCAGCCAACTGTTTAGCGGGCCCCTAGGGTACAATGAGCAGTTCTTC.

The V call is TRBV18, the J call TRBJ1-1, with a possible D match to TRBD1 (5 bases). Germline CDR1 reads KGHSH; CDR2 reads LQKENI. This CDR3 is built from 13 residues. The V and J ends lost 3 bases and 8 bases respectively, with 13 bases between them. In DNA form, the CDR3 reads TGTGCCAGCTCACCCCAGGGTGGTGCCGAAGCTTTCTTT. It is translated as CASSPQGGAEAFF.

The genes are TRBV2 and TRBJ1-5; TRBD1 is a possible D gene (5 bases). CDR3 length equals 13 residues. Per germline, CDR1 SNHLY and CDR2 FYNNEI. V dropped 6 bases and J dropped 3 bases, with 9 bases sitting between them. The DNA of the CDR3 is TGTGCCAGCAGAGACAGCGCCAATCAGCCCCAGCATTTT. Translation gives CASRDSANQPQHF.

In this sample, this clone turned up once. V gene TRBV19 combines with J gene TRBJ2-1, with 8 bases matching TRBD1. The V gene end was trimmed by 3 bases and the J gene end by 5 bases; junction bases not matched to a gene: 12. Per germline, CDR1 LNHDA and CDR2 SQIVND (reference sequence). The CDR3 is made up of 17 amino acids. CDR3 nucleotide sequence: TGTGCCAGTAGTATGGGGACAGGTCTCTCCAGCCACAATGAGCAGTTCTTC. Amino acid sequence: CASSMGTGLSSHNEQFF.

This chain links TRBV9 with TRBJ1-1; 7 bases fit TRBD1. The CDR3 is 14 amino acids. Germline values: CDR1 SGDLS, CDR2 YYNGEE. The ends lost 3 bases at V and 3 bases at J; junction bases unmatched: 5. As DNA, the CDR3 is TGTGCCAGCAGCGACCGACAGGGCCACACTGAAGCTTTCTTT. Protein sequence: CASSDRQGHTEAFF. The variable domain in full, completed from reference TRBV9 and TRBJ1-1, reads DSGVTQTPKHLITATGQRVTLRCSPRSGDLSVYWYQQSLDQGLQFLIQYYNGEERAKGNILERFSAQQFPDLHSELNLSSLELGDSALYFCASSDRQGHTEAFFGQGTRLTVV.

This clone showed up just a few times. The chain uses TRBV11-1 and TRBJ2-1, with TRBD2 matching 14 bases. V lost 2 bases and J lost 9; bases outside the gene matches: 6. Germline V gives CDR1 SGHAT, CDR2 FQDESV (reference sequence). This CDR3 has 16 residues. In DNA, the CDR3 is TGTGCCAGCAGCTTAAGACTAGCGGGAGGGCCGGGTGAGCAGTTCTTC. Translating it yields CASSLRLAGGPGEQFF.

As DNA, the CDR3 is TGTGCCAGCAGGTCAGGGGGGACGGAGACCCAGTACTTC. Its translation is CASRSGGTETQYF. V and J are TRBV12-3 or TRBV12-4 and TRBJ2-5; a possible D gene is TRBD1 (7 bases). The ends were cut back, 6 bases at V and 5 bases at J, with 13 bases in the middle. The CDR3 covers 13 residues.

Worth noting for this clone: Germline and junction disagree at one end, which may indicate a read error. The chain uses TRBV28 and TRBJ1-1; 9 bases are shared with TRBD1. This CDR3 is built from 15 residues. Germline loops: CDR1 MDHEN, CDR2 SYDVKM. The CDR3 DNA follows: TGTGCCAGCAGCCCCCGGGACAGGGTGAACACTGAATCTTTCTTT. It translates to CASSPRDRVNTESFF.